Described below is a single T cell receptor beta chain sequence and its context. The antigen is undetermined. The CDR3 runs to 15 residues. The ends were cut back, 3 bases at V and 2 bases at J, with 13 bases in the middle. Germline values: CDR1 MGHRA, CDR2 YSYEKL. The study extracted blood RNA from unsorted whole blood and also extracted germline DNA. The data are from a study of tumor-infiltrating lymphocytes in primary liver carcinoma. Points from the study as a whole: Overlap in tumor-adjacent and tumor-blood pairs fell below that of tumor region pairs.

Making TCR beta cDNA involved around 510 ng total RNA and a constant-region primer. A slightly modified ARM-PCR protocol with three nested multiplex PCR rounds produced these TCR beta libraries. The opening two PCR rounds, around 9 cycles each, paired TRBV1-TRBV30 forward primers with a C-beta reverse primer. TCRdb re-called the multiplex PCR reads through MiXCR, storing one row per CDR3 protein. Among 300,000 to 400,000 distinct CDR3 sequences, about two thirds were seen once, and the ten largest hold about 6.1%. The source of this sequence is a man in his forties or fifties with primary liver carcinoma and hepatitis B virus infection. The sample consisted of peripheral blood. The J gene is TRBJ2-5, the V gene TRBV4-1; D remains unclear. CDR3 nucleotide sequence: TGCGCCAGCAGCCAGGTGCGATCCCGACAAGAGACCCAGTACTTC. Residues: CASSQVRSRQETQYF.